This T cell receptor (beta chain) was obtained from a study of metastatic and nonmetastatic thyroid tumors. Background on the study: Where malignant and benign thyroid patients were concerned, repertoires were compared across blood and tumor or nodule tissue.

The CDR3 is 14 residues long. Germline V gene sequence: CDR1 MNHEY, CDR2 SMNVEV (reference sequence). Overall study results and limits: In both blood and tumor samples, TCR beta diversity was reported significantly higher for malignant than benign nodules.

In the original analysis: Clinicopathological groups differed in CDR3, with these differences serving to build a distant-metastasis classifier for papillary thyroid cancer. With MiXCR, TCRdb called clones anew from the PCR reads. It is TCRdb's table, rather than the study itself, that gives the V and J calls and clone size. The table shows about 15,000 clones, with roughly 34% occurring only once. About this clone: As yet, its antigen is unknown. Its ends do not fully match the called genes, so a read error is possible.

Thyroid surgery was preceded by no treatment in any patient. The sample was tumor tissue. J is TRBJ1-1 and V is TRBV27, with unresolved D. The receptor was derived from a male donor with papillary thyroid cancer or a benign thyroid nodule (not recorded which). Some clones in this sample may be carry-over from other donors' samples. This CDR3 is CASRSGSMNTDAFF. The CDR3 nucleotides are TGTGCCAGCAGGTCCGGGTCCATGAACACTGACGCTTTCTTT.